This TCR beta chain came from a study of T cell changes during pregnancy in multiple sclerosis. Clones were sequenced by immunoSEQ multiplex PCR, and TCRdb holds only the in-frame ones, with some missing. The table shows about 40,000 clones, with around 90% occurring only once. The V and J ends lost 4 bases and 3 bases respectively, with 10 bases between them. The CDR3 is made up of 14 amino acids. Germline V gene data show CDR1 as LNHDA and CDR2 as SQIVND (reference sequence). J is TRBJ1-5 and V is TRBV19, with a possible D match to TRBD1 (6 bases). Specimen: CD8+ T cells from peripheral blood mononuclear cells, collected in the first trimester of pregnancy. The TCR was taken from a female donor with multiple sclerosis, enrolled in a pregnancy study. The CDR3 is CASSRDILNQPQHF. CDR3 nucleotide sequence: TGTGCCAGTAGTAGGGACATCCTCAATCAGCCCCAGCATTTT.